Reported below is one T cell receptor beta chain. The data were produced by immunoSEQ multiplex PCR, yet TCRdb's version contains in-frame clones alone and is incomplete. The sample holds about 380,000 clones, around 87% seen once. This sample is part of a study of blood T cell repertoires in COVID-19. Study-wide context: Acute and convalescent COVID-19 specimens originated in the United States, Italy and Spain.

V gave up 1 base and J gave up 0 bases, with 7 bases separating them. CDR1 is LGHDT, CDR2 YNNKEL, per germline (reference sequence). The CDR3 has 15 amino acids. This TCR derives from a man aged 25-45 years who had recovered from COVID-19. Sequencing was performed on PBMCs or T cells enriched from blood (not recorded which). This chain joins TRBV3-1 (or the pseudogene TRBV3-2) and TRBJ1-3, with D unclear. CDR3 nucleotide sequence: TGTGCCAGCAGCCAAGTTTCAGACTCTGGAAACACCATATATTTT. It encodes CASSQVSDSGNTIYF.